The source of this TCR beta chain is a study of beta chain features in type 1 diabetes. Overall study context: Patients did not differ from healthy donors in age, gender or cell yield. Taken together, all samples contributed around 100 million examined sorted cells. Study-level findings and limits: A pattern of fewer insertions and more deletions at VDJ junctions was seen in type 1 diabetes patients.

Isolated RNA was reverse transcribed in full, so expressed TCRB transcripts were sequenced. The study sequenced naive, central memory and regulatory T cell samples to an average of around 3.4 million reads. Here immunoSEQ multiplex PCR was the method, and the copy in TCRdb shows in-frame clones only, minus some. The sample holds 350,000 to 450,000 clones, 14% seen once. The CDR3 has 16 amino acids. Germline V gives CDR1 SGDLS, CDR2 YYNGEE. Trimming removed 6 bases from V and 4 bases from J; junction bases left unmatched: 10. This clone came up a few times. Its cognate antigen is unknown. At the DNA level, this CDR3 is encoded by other sequences in the same sample as well.

This chain links TRBV9 with TRBJ2-6, with 7 bases aligning to TRBD1. The sample consisted of naive CD4+ T cells from blood. The receptor's source is a man aged 25 to 40 in good health. The CDR3 here is CASTTFDRAGANVLTF. The DNA for the CDR3 is TGTGCCAGCACCACTTTTGACAGGGCGGGGGCCAACGTCCTGACTTTC.